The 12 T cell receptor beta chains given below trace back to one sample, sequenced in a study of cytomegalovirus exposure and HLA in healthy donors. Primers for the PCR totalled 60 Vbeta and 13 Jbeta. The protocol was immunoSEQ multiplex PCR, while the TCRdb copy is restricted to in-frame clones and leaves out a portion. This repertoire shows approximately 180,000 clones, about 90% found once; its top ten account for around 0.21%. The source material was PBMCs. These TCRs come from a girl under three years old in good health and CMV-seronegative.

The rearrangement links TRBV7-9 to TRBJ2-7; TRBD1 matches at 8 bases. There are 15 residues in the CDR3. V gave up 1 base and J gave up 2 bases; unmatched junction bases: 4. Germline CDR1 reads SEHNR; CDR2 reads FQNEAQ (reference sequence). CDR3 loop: CASSLDGRGPYEQYF. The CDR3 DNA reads TGTGCCAGCAGCTTAGACGGCAGGGGGCCCTACGAGCAGTACTTC.

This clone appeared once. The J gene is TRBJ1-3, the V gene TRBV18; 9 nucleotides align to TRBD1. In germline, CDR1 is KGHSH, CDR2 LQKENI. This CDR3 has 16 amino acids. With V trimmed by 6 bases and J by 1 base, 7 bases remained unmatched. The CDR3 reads CASSLSGQGSGNTIYF. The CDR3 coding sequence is TGTGCCAGCTCTCTCTCGGGACAGGGTTCTGGAAACACCATATATTTT. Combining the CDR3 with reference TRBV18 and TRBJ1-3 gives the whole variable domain NAGVMQNPRHLVRRRGQEARLRCSPMKGHSHVYWYRQLPEEGLKFMVYLQKENIIDESGMPKERFSAEFPKEGPSILRIQQVVRGDSAAYFCASSLSGQGSGNTIYFGEGSWLTVV.

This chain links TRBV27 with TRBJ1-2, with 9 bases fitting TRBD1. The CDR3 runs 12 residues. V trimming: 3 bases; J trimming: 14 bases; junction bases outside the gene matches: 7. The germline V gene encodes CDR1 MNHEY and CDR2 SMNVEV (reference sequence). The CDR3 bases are TGTGCCAGCAGTTTTGGGACAGGGCCTAAGACCTTC. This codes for CASSFGTGPKTF.

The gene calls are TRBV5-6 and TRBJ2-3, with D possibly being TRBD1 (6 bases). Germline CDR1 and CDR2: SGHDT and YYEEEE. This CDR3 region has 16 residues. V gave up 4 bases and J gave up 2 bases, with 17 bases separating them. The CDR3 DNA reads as TGTGCCAGCAGCGTACAGGGTCGGTGGCACACAGATACGCAGTATTTT. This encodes CASSVQGRWHTDTQYF.

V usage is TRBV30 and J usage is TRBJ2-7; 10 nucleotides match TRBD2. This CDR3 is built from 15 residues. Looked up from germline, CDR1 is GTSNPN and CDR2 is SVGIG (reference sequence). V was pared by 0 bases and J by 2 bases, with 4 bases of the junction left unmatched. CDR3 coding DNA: TGTGCCTGGAGTGTAGGACTAGCGGCGACCTACGAGCAGTACTTC. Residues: CAWSVGLAATYEQYF. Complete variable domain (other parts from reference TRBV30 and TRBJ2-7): SQTIHQWPATLVQPVGSPLSLECTVEGTSNPNLYWYRQAAGRGLQLLFYSVGIGQISSEVPQNLSASRPQDRQFILSSKKLLLSDSGFYLCAWSVGLAATYEQYFGPGTRLTVT.

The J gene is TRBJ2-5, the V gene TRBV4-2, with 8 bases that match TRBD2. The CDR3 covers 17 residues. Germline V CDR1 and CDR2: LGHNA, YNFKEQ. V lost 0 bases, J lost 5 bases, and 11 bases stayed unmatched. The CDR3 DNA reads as TGTGCCAGCAGCCAAGATTTAGCCGCGGGAGGAGGGGAGACCCAGTACTTC. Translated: CASSQDLAAGGGETQYF.

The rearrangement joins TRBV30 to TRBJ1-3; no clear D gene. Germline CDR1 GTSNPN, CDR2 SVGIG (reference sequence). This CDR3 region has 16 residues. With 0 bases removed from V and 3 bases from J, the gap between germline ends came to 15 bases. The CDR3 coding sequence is TGTGCCTGGAGTGTATCTCTATGGGGAGTTGGAAACACCATATATTTT. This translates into CAWSVSLWGVGNTIYF.

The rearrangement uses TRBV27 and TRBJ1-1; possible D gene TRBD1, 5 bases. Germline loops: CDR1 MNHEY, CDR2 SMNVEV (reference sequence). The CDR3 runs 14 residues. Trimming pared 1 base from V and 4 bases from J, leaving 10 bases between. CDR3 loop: CASSLWGAGTEAFF. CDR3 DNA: TGTGCCAGCAGTTTATGGGGCGCCGGCACTGAAGCTTTCTTT.

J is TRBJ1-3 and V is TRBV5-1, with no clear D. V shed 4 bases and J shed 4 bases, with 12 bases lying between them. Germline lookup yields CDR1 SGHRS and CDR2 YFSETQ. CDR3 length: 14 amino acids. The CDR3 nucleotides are TGCGCCAGCAGCGAGGGATTTGCCGGAAACACCATATATTTT. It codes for CASSEGFAGNTIYF. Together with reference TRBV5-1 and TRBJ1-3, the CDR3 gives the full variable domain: KAGVTQTPRYLIKTRGQQVTLSCSPISGHRSVSWYQQTPGQGLQFLFEYFSETQRNKGNFPGRFSGRQFSNSRSEMNVSTLELGDSALYLCASSEGFAGNTIYFGEGSWLTVV.

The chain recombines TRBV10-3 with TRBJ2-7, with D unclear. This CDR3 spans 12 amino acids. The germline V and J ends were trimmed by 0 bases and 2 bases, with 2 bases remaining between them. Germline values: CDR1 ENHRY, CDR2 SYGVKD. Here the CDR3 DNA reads TGTGCCATCAGTGAGTCCACCTACGAGCAGTACTTC. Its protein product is CAISESTYEQYF.

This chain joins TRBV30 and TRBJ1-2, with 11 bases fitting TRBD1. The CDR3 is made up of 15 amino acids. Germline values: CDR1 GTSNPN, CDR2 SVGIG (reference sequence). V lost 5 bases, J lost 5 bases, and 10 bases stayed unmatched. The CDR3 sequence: CAWGEDRGLGYGYTF. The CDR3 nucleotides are TGTGCCTGGGGGGAGGACAGGGGGCTCGGATATGGCTACACCTTC. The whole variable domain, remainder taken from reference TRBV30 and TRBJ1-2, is SQTIHQWPATLVQPVGSPLSLECTVEGTSNPNLYWYRQAAGRGLQLLFYSVGIGQISSEVPQNLSASRPQDRQFILSSKKLLLSDSGFYLCAWGEDRGLGYGYTFGSGTRLTVV.

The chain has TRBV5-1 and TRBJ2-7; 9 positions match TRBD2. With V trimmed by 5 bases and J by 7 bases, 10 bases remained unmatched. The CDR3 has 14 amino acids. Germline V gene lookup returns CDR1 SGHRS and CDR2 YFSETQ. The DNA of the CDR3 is TGCGCCAGCAGGAGTCTAGCGGGACTGGGGGAGCAGTACTTC. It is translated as CASRSLAGLGEQYF.